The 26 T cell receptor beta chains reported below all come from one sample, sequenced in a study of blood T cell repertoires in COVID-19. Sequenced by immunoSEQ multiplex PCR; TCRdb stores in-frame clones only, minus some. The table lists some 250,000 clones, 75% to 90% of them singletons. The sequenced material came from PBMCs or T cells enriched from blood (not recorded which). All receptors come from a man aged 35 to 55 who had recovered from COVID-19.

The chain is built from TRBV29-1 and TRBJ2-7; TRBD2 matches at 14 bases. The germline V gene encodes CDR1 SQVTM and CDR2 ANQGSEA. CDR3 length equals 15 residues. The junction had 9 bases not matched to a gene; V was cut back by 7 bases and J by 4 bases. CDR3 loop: CSGTYGTSGGYEQYF. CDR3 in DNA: TGCAGCGGAACATACGGGACTAGCGGGGGATACGAGCAGTACTTC.

DNA for the CDR3: TGTGCCAGCAGCCTTGGGACAGGGGGCGTGATAGATACGCAGTATTTT. Encoded protein: CASSLGTGGVIDTQYF. This chain joins TRBV13 and TRBJ2-3, with 12 bases identical to TRBD1. With V trimmed by 5 bases and J by 5 bases, 8 bases remained unmatched. The germline V gene has CDR1 PRHDT and CDR2 FYEKMQ (reference sequence). This CDR3 has 16 amino acids. Using reference TRBV13 and TRBJ2-3 for the parts outside the CDR3, the full variable domain is AAGVIQSPRHLIKEKRETATLKCYPIPRHDTVYWYQQGPGQDPQFLISFYEKMQSDKGSIPDRFSAQQFSDYHSELNMSSLELGDSALYFCASSLGTGGVIDTQYFGPGTRLTVL.

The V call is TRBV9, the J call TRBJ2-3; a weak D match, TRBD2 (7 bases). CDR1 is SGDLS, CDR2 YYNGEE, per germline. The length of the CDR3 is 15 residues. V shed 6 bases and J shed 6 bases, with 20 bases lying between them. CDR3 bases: TGTGCCAGCAATCCCGGGGACGGGGGGCCCGATACGCAGTATTTT. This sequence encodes CASNPGDGGPDTQYF.

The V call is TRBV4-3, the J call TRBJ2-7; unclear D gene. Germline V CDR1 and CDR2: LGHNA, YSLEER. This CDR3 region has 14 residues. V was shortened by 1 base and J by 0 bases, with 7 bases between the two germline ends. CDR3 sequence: CASSQASNSYEQYF. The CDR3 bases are TGCGCCAGCAGCCAAGCTAGTAACTCCTACGAGCAGTACTTC.

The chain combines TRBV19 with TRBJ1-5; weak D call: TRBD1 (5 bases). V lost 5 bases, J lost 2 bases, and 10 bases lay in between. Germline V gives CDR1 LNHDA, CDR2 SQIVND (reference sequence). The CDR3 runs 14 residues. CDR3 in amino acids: CASSSGGGNQPQHF. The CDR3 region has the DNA TGTGCCAGTAGTTCAGGAGGGGGCAATCAGCCCCAGCATTTT.

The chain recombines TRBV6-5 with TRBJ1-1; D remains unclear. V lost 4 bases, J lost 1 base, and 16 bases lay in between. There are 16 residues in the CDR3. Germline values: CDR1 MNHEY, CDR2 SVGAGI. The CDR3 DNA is TGTGCCAGCAGTTTTAGGCAGACCACTAAGAACACTGAAGCTTTCTTT. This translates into CASSFRQTTKNTEAFF.

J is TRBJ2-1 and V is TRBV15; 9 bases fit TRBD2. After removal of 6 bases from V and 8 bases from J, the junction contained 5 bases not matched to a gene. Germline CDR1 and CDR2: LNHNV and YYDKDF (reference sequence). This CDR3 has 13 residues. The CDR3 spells CATRLAGAYEQFF. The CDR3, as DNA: TGTGCCACCAGATTAGCGGGAGCGTATGAGCAGTTCTTC.

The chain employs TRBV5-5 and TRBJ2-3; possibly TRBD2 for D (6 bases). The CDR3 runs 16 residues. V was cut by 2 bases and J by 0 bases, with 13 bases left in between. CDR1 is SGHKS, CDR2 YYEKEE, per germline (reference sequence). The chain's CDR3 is CASSFISGGSTDTQYF. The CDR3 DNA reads TGTGCCAGCAGCTTCATTAGCGGAGGAAGCACAGATACGCAGTATTTT.

The CDR3 sequence is CASSGGLAPTYEQYF. The DNA for the CDR3 is TGTGCCAGCAGCGGGGGACTAGCGCCAACCTACGAGCAGTACTTC. J is TRBJ2-7 and V is TRBV9; 10 nucleotides line up with TRBD2. CDR3 length: 15 residues. The ends lost 3 bases at V and 2 bases at J; junction bases unmatched: 5. Looked up from germline, CDR1 is SGDLS and CDR2 is YYNGEE. Full variable domain (outside the CDR3, taken from reference TRBV9 and TRBJ2-7): DSGVTQTPKHLITATGQRVTLRCSPRSGDLSVYWYQQSLDQGLQFLIQYYNGEERAKGNILERFSAQQFPDLHSELNLSSLELGDSALYFCASSGGLAPTYEQYFGPGTRLTVT.

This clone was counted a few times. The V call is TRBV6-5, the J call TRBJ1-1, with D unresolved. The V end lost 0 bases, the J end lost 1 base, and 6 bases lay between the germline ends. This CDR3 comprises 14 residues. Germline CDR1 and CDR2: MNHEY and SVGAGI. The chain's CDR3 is CASSYSRGNTEAFF. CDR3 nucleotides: TGTGCCAGCAGTTACTCCCGGGGGAACACTGAAGCTTTCTTT.

The chain's CDR3 is CASSVDRTLRETQYF. The CDR3 nucleotides read TGTGCCAGCAGCGTAGACAGGACCCTCCGGGAGACCCAGTACTTC. This sequence joins TRBV9 and TRBJ2-5; TRBD1 might be the D (5 bases). Germline CDR1 SGDLS, CDR2 YYNGEE. The CDR3 contains 15 residues. Trimming removed 0 bases at V and 5 bases at J, with 14 bases between.

The CDR3 sequence: CASSLVQGSTEAFF. CDR3 coding DNA: TGCGCCAGCAGCTTGGTCCAGGGTAGCACTGAAGCTTTCTTT. The V and J genes are TRBV5-1 and TRBJ1-1, with a tentative D call TRBD1 (5 bases). The CDR3 contains 14 residues. Trimming left V 0 bases short and J 4 bases short, with 10 bases between. Germline-derived CDR1 and CDR2 are SGHRS and YFSETQ.

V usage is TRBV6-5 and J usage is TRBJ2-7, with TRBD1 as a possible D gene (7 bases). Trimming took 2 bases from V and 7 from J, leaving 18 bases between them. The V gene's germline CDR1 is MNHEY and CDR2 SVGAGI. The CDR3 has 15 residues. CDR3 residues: CASSYRSEGAGEQYF. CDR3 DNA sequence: TGTGCCAGCAGTTACCGTTCAGAGGGGGCGGGGGAGCAGTACTTC.

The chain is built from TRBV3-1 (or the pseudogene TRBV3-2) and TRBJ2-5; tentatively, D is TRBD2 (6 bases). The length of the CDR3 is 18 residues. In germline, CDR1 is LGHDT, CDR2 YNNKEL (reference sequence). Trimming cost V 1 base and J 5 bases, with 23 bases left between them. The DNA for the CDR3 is TGTGCCAGCAGCCAAGGGATAGTGGGAGGTCGGGCTGGGGAGACCCAGTACTTC. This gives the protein CASSQGIVGGRAGETQYF.

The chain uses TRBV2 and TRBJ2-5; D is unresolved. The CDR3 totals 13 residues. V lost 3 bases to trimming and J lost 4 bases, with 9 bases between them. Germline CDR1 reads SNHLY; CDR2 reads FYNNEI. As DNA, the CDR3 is TGTGCCAGCAGTGATAGTTTGAGAGAGACCCAGTACTTC. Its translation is CASSDSLRETQYF. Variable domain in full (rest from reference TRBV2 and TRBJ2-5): EPEVTQTPSHQVTQMGQEVILRCVPISNHLYFYWYRQILGQKVEFLVSFYNNEISEKSEIFDDQFSVERPDGSNFTLKIRSTKLEDSAMYFCASSDSLRETQYFGPGTRLLVL.

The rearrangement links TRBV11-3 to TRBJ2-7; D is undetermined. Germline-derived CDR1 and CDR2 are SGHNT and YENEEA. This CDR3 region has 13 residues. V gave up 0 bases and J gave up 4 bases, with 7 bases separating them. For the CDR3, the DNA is TGTGCCAGCAGCTTAGATTTAGTGTACGAGCAGTACTTC. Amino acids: CASSLDLVYEQYF.

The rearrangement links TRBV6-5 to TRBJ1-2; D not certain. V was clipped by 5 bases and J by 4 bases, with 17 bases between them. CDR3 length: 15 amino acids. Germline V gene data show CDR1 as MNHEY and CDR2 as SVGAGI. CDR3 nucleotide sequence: TGTGCCAGCAGTCGGACTCCCACGTTCCTCTATGGCTACACCTTC. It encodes CASSRTPTFLYGYTF.

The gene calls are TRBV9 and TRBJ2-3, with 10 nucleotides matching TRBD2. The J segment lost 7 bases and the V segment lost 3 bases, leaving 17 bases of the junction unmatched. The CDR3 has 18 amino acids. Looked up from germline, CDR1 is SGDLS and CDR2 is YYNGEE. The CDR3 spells CASSAPRAQAGGSYTQYF. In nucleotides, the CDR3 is TGTGCCAGCAGCGCCCCGAGGGCACAAGCGGGAGGGAGTTATACGCAGTATTTT.

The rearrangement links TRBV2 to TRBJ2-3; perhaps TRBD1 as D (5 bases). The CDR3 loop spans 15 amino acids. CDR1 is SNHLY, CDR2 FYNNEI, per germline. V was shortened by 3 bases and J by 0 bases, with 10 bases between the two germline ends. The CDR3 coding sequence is TGTGCCAGCAGTGAGTCCAGGGTCAGCACAGATACGCAGTATTTT. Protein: CASSESRVSTDTQYF.

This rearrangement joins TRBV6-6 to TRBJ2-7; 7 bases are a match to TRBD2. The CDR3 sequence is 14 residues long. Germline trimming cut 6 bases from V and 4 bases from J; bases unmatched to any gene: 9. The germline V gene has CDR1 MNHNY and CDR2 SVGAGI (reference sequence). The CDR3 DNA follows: TGTGCCAGCAGAAACCTAGCGGTCGGTTACGAGCAGTACTTC. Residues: CASRNLAVGYEQYF.

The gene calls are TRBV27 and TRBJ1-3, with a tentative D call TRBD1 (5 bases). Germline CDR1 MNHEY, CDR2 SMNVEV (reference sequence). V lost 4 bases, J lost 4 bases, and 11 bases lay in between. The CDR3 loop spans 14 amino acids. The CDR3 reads CASSSGGAGNTIYF. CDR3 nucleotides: TGTGCCAGCAGTTCCGGCGGGGCCGGAAACACCATATATTTT.

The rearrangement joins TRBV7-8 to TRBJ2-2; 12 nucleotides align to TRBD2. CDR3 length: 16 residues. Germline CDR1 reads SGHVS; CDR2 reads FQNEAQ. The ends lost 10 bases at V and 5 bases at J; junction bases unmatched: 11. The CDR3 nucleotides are TGTGCCACCGGAAGACTAGCGGGAGTACAGACCGGGGAGCTGTTTTTT. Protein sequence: CATGRLAGVQTGELFF.

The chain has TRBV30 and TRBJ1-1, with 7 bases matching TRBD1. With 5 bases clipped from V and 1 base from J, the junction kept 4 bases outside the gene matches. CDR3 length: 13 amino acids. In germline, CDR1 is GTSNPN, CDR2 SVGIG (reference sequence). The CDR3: CAWAGTANTEAFF. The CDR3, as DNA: TGTGCCTGGGCCGGGACAGCGAACACTGAAGCTTTCTTT.

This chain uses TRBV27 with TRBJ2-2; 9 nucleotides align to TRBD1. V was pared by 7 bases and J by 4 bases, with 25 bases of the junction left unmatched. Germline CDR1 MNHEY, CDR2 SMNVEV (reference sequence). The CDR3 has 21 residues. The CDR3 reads CASKYMDAGTGSPFGTGELFF. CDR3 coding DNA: TGTGCCAGCAAATATATGGACGCCGGGACAGGGAGCCCATTCGGCACCGGGGAGCTGTTTTTT.

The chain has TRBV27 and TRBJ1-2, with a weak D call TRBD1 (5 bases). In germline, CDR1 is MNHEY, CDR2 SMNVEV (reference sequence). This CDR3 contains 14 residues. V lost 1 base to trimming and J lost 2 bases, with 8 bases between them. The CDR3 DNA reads TGTGCCAGCAGTTTATTATCAGGGAACTATGGCTACACCTTC. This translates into CASSLLSGNYGYTF.

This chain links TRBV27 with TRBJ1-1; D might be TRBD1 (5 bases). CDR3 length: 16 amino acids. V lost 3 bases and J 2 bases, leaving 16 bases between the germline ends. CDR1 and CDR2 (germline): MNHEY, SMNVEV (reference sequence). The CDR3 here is CASSLAIVDTNTEAFF. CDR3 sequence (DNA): TGTGCCAGCAGTTTGGCGATCGTGGACACTAACACTGAAGCTTTCTTT.